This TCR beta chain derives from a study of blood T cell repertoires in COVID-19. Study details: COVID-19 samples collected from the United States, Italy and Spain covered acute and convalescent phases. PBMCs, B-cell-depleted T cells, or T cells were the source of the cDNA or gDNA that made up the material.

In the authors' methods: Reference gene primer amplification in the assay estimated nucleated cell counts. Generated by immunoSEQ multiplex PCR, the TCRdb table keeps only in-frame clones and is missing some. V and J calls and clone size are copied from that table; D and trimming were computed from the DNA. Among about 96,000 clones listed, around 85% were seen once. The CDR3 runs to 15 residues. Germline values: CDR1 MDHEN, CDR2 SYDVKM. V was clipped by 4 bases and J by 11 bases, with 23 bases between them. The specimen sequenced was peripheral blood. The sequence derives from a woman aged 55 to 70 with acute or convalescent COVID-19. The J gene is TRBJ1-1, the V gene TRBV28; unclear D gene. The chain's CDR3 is CASSSSDFSPVGAFF. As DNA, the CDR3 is TGTGCCAGCAGTTCCTCGGACTTCTCCCCCGTCGGGGCTTTCTTT.